Shown below are 17 T cell receptor beta chains from a single sample sequenced in a study of CD8 T cells in Susac syndrome. Random hexamers primed reverse transcription of about 0.5 to 1 ug RNA. TCRdb called the immunoSEQ multiplex PCR reads again in MiXCR, with one record for every CDR3 protein. The table has about 150,000 distinct CDR3 sequences, roughly 95% seen once. The sample taken for sequencing was CD4+ T cells from PBMCs. The origin of the receptors is a human donor with Susac syndrome.

The V gene is TRBV3-1, the J gene TRBJ1-6, with D possibly being TRBD1 (5 bases). Germline V gives CDR1 LGHDT, CDR2 YNNKEL (reference sequence). V lost 3 bases to trimming and J lost 7 bases, with 13 bases between them. The CDR3 is 15 residues long. Here the CDR3 DNA reads TGTGCCAGCAGCCAGCCGCCGGGACCCAATTCACCCCTCCACTTT. This codes for CASSQPPGPNSPLHF.

The chain employs TRBV12-3 or TRBV12-4 and TRBJ2-1; TRBD1 agrees at 9 bases. The CDR3 contains 16 residues. The ends lost 7 bases at V and 4 bases at J; junction bases unmatched: 11. The CDR3, as DNA: TGTGCCAGCACCCAAGGCGGAGGACAGGGGTACAATGAGCAGTTCTTC. It codes for CASTQGGGQGYNEQFF.

This chain links TRBV29-1 with TRBJ1-1, with D unclear. Trimming shortened V by 7 bases and J by 0 bases, and 12 bases separated the two germline ends. The germline CDR1 and CDR2 sequences are SQVTM and ANQGSEA. CDR3 length equals 13 residues. DNA of the CDR3: TGCAGCGCCCAGTCCGGGTTGAACACTGAAGCTTTCTTT. Its protein is CSAQSGLNTEAFF.

The CDR3 DNA is TGTGCCAGCAGTTACTCGAAGGGTCACGCCAAAAACATTCAGTACTTC. Translating gives CASSYSKGHAKNIQYF. This chain uses TRBV6-5 with TRBJ2-4; D ambiguous. Trimming shortened V by 0 bases and J by 1 base, and 10 bases separated the two germline ends. This CDR3 comprises 16 residues. Germline V gives CDR1 MNHEY, CDR2 SVGAGI.

V is TRBV18 and J is TRBJ2-7, with 10 nucleotides matching TRBD1. The CDR3 spans 15 residues. The trim removed 5 bases at V and 1 base at J, leaving 5 bases unmatched. Germline lookup yields CDR1 KGHSH and CDR2 LQKENI. The CDR3 sequence is CASSSGQGGSYEQYF. DNA for the CDR3: TGTGCCAGCTCATCCGGACAGGGGGGTTCCTACGAGCAGTACTTC.

The rearrangement links TRBV5-4 to TRBJ2-7, with D unresolved. The V end was cut by 4 bases, the J end by 6 bases, with 11 bases between. This CDR3 is 12 amino acids long. The germline gives CDR1 SGHNT, CDR2 YYREEE (reference sequence). DNA of the CDR3: TGTGCCAGCAGCCAACTGGGGTCCGAGCAGTACTTC. Its translation: CASSQLGSEQYF.

The chain links TRBV3-1 to TRBJ1-1; the D gene is possibly TRBD1 (6 bases). Germline CDR1 and CDR2: LGHDT and YNNKEL (reference sequence). This CDR3 region has 15 residues. Trimming removed 0 bases from V and 4 bases from J, with 12 bases in between. The CDR3 bases are TGTGCCAGCAGCCAAGATGGGGGGCGGAGCACTGAAGCTTTCTTT. Its protein product is CASSQDGGRSTEAFF.

The rearrangement links TRBV29-1 to TRBJ2-3; D is ambiguous. From germline, CDR1 is SQVTM and CDR2 ANQGSEA. The CDR3 runs to 14 residues. Trimming pared 4 bases from V and 0 bases from J, leaving 11 bases between. CDR3 nucleotides: TGCAGCGTTGTTAGGCCAGTTAGCACAGATACGCAGTATTTT. Its translation: CSVVRPVSTDTQYF.

The V gene is TRBV25-1, the J gene TRBJ2-3; TRBD1 agrees at 9 bases. The V gene end was trimmed by 5 bases and the J gene end by 5 bases; junction bases not matched to a gene: 8. Germline CDR1 reads MGHDK; CDR2 reads SYGVNS. This CDR3 region has 15 residues. This chain's CDR3 is CASSNPGTGKDTQYF. CDR3 sequence (DNA): TGTGCCAGCAGTAACCCCGGGACAGGGAAAGATACGCAGTATTTT.

The CDR3 region is CSVAGAQETQYF. The CDR3 bases are TGCAGCGTTGCCGGAGCCCAAGAGACCCAGTACTTC. The chain joins TRBV29-1 to TRBJ2-5; the D is unclear. The V gene's germline CDR1 is SQVTM and CDR2 ANQGSEA. The V gene lost 4 bases and the J gene lost 1 base, with 7 bases spanning the gap. This CDR3 contains 12 residues.

The V and J genes are TRBV6-2 or TRBV6-3 and TRBJ2-5, with no clear D. There are 13 residues in the CDR3. Trimming left V 7 bases short and J 5 bases short, with 14 bases between. Germline values: CDR1 MNHEY, CDR2 SVGEGT. The CDR3 here is CASKSPWSETQYF. Written as DNA, the CDR3 is TGTGCCAGCAAGTCCCCCTGGAGTGAGACCCAGTACTTC.

The chain joins TRBV19 to TRBJ1-2, with TRBD1 matching 9 bases. Germline loops: CDR1 LNHDA, CDR2 SQIVND (reference sequence). The J segment lost 4 bases and the V segment lost 3 bases, leaving 9 bases of the junction unmatched. The CDR3 covers 16 residues. CDR3 protein: CASSIHRGRLGYGYTF. For the CDR3, the DNA is TGTGCCAGTAGTATTCACAGGGGGCGACTCGGCTATGGCTACACCTTC. The entire variable domain, with the rest obtained from reference TRBV19 and TRBJ1-2, is as follows: DGGITQSPKYLFRKEGQNVTLSCEQNLNHDAMYWYRQDPGQGLRLIYYSQIVNDFQKGDIAEGYSVSREKKESFPLTVTSAQKNPTAFYLCASSIHRGRLGYGYTFGSGTRLTVV.

The chain carries TRBV5-1 and TRBJ1-1; TRBD1 matches 7 bases. Germline CDR1 is SGHRS and CDR2 is YFSETQ. The CDR3 is 13 amino acids. Trimming cost V 0 bases and J 11 bases; bases outside gene matches: 7. DNA of the CDR3: TGCGCCAGCAGCTTGGTAACGGGACAGTGGGCTTTCTTT. Translating it yields CASSLVTGQWAFF.

The chain has TRBV4-2 and TRBJ1-5; 10 bases agree with TRBD1. CDR1 LGHNA and CDR2 YNFKEQ come from the germline V gene. The CDR3 length is 16 residues. With 0 bases clipped from V and 6 bases from J, the junction kept 5 bases outside the gene matches. The CDR3 loop is CASSQEDRGLGQPQHF. CDR3 bases: TGTGCCAGCAGCCAAGAAGACAGGGGGCTAGGTCAGCCCCAGCATTTT.

J is TRBJ1-2 and V is TRBV29-1, with D hard to call. Germline V gene sequence: CDR1 SQVTM, CDR2 ANQGSEA. This CDR3 spans 14 amino acids. V gave up 3 bases and J gave up 0 bases, with 11 bases separating them. The CDR3 protein is CSVEVRGPNYGYTF. The CDR3 DNA reads TGCAGCGTTGAGGTCCGGGGTCCTAACTATGGCTACACCTTC.

The gene calls are TRBV27 and TRBJ2-1; the D gene is possibly TRBD2 (6 bases). Per the germline V gene, CDR1 is MNHEY and CDR2 is SMNVEV (reference sequence). This CDR3 has 15 amino acids. V lost 4 bases to trimming and J lost 6 bases, with 16 bases between them. CDR3 region: CASSSGTLTVNEQFF. CDR3 nucleotides: TGTGCCAGCAGTTCCGGGACTCTGACGGTCAATGAGCAGTTCTTC.

The chain employs TRBV9 and TRBJ1-2; D is unclear. The CDR3 totals 15 residues. CDR1 is SGDLS and CDR2 is YYNGEE in the germline V gene. V was clipped by 3 bases and J by 8 bases, with 20 bases between them. CDR3 in amino acids: CASSASLFRDQGYTF. The CDR3 DNA is TGTGCCAGCAGCGCCTCCCTTTTTCGGGATCAAGGCTACACCTTC.